The 11 T cell receptor beta chains below all came from one sample that was sequenced in a study of early T cells in non-severe SARS-CoV-2 infection. MiXCR, applied by TCRdb to the 5' RACE reads, yields one record per CDR3 protein. The sample contains approximately 60,000 distinct CDR3 sequences, 7% to 10% of which appear only once. The sample in question was whole blood, obtained at baseline. These receptors all come from an adult who was a healthcare worker with PCR-confirmed SARS-CoV-2 infection or an uninfected control (not recorded which).

This clonotype was recorded many times. The junction departs from germline at one end; a sequencing error may be responsible. The V and J genes are TRBV7-7 and TRBJ2-7, with 8 positions matching TRBD2. Per germline, CDR1 SSHAT and CDR2 FNYEAQ (reference sequence). The CDR3 covers 16 residues. CDR3 sequence reads: CASSPAGAGGTYEQYF. CDR3 DNA sequence: TGTGCTAGCAGCCCCGCGGGGGCGGGAGGCACCTACGAGCAGTACTTC. The whole variable domain, remainder taken from reference TRBV7-7 and TRBJ2-7, is GAGVSQSPRYKVTKRGQDVTLRCDPISSHATLYWYQQALGQGPEFLTYFNYEAQPDKSGLPSDRFSAERPEGSISTLTIQRTEQRDSAMYRCASSPAGAGGTYEQYFGPGTRLTVT.

At least ten counts were recorded for this clonotype. CDR3 amino acids: CSVARGGNQPQHF. As DNA, the CDR3 is TGCAGCGTTGCGAGGGGTGGCAATCAGCCCCAGCATTTT. The J gene is TRBJ1-5, the V gene TRBV29-1; D may be TRBD1 (5 bases). V shed 4 bases and J shed 2 bases, with 9 bases lying between them. The CDR3 contains 13 residues. Germline V gives CDR1 SQVTM, CDR2 ANQGSEA.

This clonotype has at least ten counts. The gene calls are TRBV7-9 and TRBJ1-3; D may be TRBD1 (6 bases). In germline, CDR1 is SEHNR, CDR2 FQNEAQ (reference sequence). The CDR3 consists of 15 residues. Deletions cut 6 bases from V and 1 base from J, with 13 bases between. CDR3 region: CASSRTVKSGNTIYF. CDR3 DNA sequence: TGTGCCAGCAGTCGGACAGTGAAATCTGGAAACACCATATATTTT.

V and J are TRBV7-2 and TRBJ1-1, with D possibly matching TRBD1 (5 bases). Germline assignment: CDR1 SGHTA and CDR2 FQGNSA. V was cut by 5 bases and J by 8 bases, with 18 bases left in between. The CDR3 is 14 residues long. The CDR3 is CASSGHLFGAEAFF. The CDR3 coding sequence is TGTGCCAGCAGCGGACACCTGTTTGGGGCCGAAGCTTTCTTT.

This clonotype is judged medium-sized (0.01 to 0.1%). The chain combines TRBV6-5 with TRBJ2-5; the match to TRBD2 covers 8 bases. CDR3 length: 14 amino acids. The ends lost 6 bases at V and 0 bases at J; junction bases unmatched: 3. Per germline, CDR1 MNHEY and CDR2 SVGAGI. The CDR3 reads CASRLAEYQETQYF. For the CDR3, the DNA is TGTGCCAGCAGACTAGCGGAGTACCAAGAGACCCAGTACTTC.

The rearrangement links TRBV20-1 to TRBJ1-6, with 11 bases matching TRBD1. V lost 6 bases to trimming and J lost 9 bases; unmatched junction nucleotides: 13. CDR3 size: 16 residues. Germline V gene lookup returns CDR1 DFQATT and CDR2 SNEGSKA (reference sequence). Here the CDR3 DNA reads TGCAGTGCCCTGCCCGGGACAGGGGGAGACAGTTCACCCCTCCACTTT. It translates to CSALPGTGGDSSPLHF.

V is TRBV7-2 and J is TRBJ2-2, with 9 bases aligning to TRBD2. The germline V gene encodes CDR1 SGHTA and CDR2 FQGNSA. V lost 5 bases to trimming and J lost 2 bases; unmatched junction nucleotides: 3. The CDR3 is 15 amino acids. The CDR3 nucleotides are TGTGCCAGCAGCGCGGGACTAGCAAACACCGGGGAGCTGTTTTTT. Translating it yields CASSAGLANTGELFF.

This clonotype was counted ten times or more. The V call is TRBV6-2 or TRBV6-3, the J call TRBJ2-6; D is uncertain. Germline CDR1 is MNHEY and CDR2 is SVGEGT. CDR3 length: 14 amino acids. Trimming cost V 8 bases and J 4 bases, with 12 bases left between them. The DNA of the CDR3 is TGTGCCAGCGCGTATTCCTACGGGGCCAACGTCCTGACTTTC. Residues: CASAYSYGANVLTF.

The chain recombines TRBV20-1 with TRBJ2-1, with D perhaps TRBD2 (5 bases). V dropped 7 bases and J dropped 4 bases, with 20 bases sitting between them. There are 15 residues in the CDR3. The V gene's germline CDR1 is DFQATT and CDR2 SNEGSKA (reference sequence). The CDR3 DNA reads TGCAGTGTCGCAACAGCGGCCCTCCCGTACAATGAGCAGTTCTTC. Encoded protein: CSVATAALPYNEQFF.

The V call is TRBV27, the J call TRBJ2-1, with 10 bases fitting TRBD1. Germline V gene data show CDR1 as MNHEY and CDR2 as SMNVEV (reference sequence). V gave up 4 bases and J gave up 10 bases; unmatched junction bases: 10. This CDR3 is 15 amino acids long. CDR3 DNA: TGTGCCAGCAGTTCGACAGGGGGCAAAAGGAGCGAGCAGTTCTTC. Its translation is CASSSTGGKRSEQFF.

This rearrangement joins TRBV2 to TRBJ2-2; D gene unclear. CDR3 length: 11 residues. Germline lookup yields CDR1 SNHLY and CDR2 FYNNEI. The V end lost 6 bases, the J end lost 6 bases, and 5 bases lay between the germline ends. As DNA, the CDR3 is TGTGCCAGCAGAGGGTCCGGGGAGCTGTTTTTT. Residues: CASRGSGELFF.